This T cell receptor (beta chain) was retrieved from a study of OX40 agonist ivuxolimab in advanced cancers. Study overall: Every 2 weeks, patients received ivuxolimab intravenously, dosed at 0.01 to 10 mg/kg.

Sequencing used immunoSEQ multiplex PCR; TCRdb keeps in-frame clones, though not all of them. The table has about 58,000 clones, 75% to 85% seen once; the top ten hold 0.7% to 0.8%. Details on this clone: The antigen is not known.

Broader study findings: CD4+ and CD8+ blood T cells expanded clonally by week 6 at 0.1 to 3.0 mg/kg.

Trimming shortened V by 6 bases and J by 4 bases, and 11 bases separated the two germline ends. The CDR3 consists of 13 residues. Germline V CDR1 and CDR2: LNHNV, YYDKDF (reference sequence). This chain links TRBV15 with TRBJ2-3; no definite D call. The material sequenced was CD4+ or CD8+ T cells sorted from blood, taken in a trial of the OX40 agonist ivuxolimab. This TCR derives from an adult with an advanced solid tumor such as melanoma, head and neck, liver or kidney cancer. In DNA, the CDR3 is TGTGCCACCAGGTCTCGTGGGGCAGATACGCAGTATTTT. Its translation is CATRSRGADTQYF.